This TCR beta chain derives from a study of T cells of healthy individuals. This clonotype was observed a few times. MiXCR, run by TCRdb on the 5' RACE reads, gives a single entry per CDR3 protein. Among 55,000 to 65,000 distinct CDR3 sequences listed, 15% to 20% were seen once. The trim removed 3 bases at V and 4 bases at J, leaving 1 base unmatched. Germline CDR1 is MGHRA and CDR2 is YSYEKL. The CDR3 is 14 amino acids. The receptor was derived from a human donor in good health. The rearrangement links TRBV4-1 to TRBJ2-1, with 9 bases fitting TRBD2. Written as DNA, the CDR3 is TGCGCCAGCAGCCAGGGACTAGCTTACAATGAGCAGTTCTTC. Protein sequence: CASSQGLAYNEQFF.